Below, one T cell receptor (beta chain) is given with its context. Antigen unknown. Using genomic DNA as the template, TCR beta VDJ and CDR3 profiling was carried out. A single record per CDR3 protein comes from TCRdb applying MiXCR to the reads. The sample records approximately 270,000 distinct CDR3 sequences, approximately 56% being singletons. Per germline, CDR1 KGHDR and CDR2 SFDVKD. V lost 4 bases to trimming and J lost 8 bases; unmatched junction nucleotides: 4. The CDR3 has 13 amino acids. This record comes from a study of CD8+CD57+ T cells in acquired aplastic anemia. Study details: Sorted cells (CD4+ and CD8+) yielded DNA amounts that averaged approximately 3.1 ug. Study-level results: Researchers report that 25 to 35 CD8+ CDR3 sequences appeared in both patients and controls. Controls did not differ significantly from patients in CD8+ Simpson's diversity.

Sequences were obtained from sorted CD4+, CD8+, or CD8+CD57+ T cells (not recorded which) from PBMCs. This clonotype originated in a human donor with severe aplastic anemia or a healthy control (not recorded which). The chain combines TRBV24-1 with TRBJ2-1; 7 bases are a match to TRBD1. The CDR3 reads CATSDTDRDEQFF. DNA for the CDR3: TGTGCCACCAGTGACACCGACAGGGATGAGCAGTTCTTC.